What follows are 14 T cell receptor beta chains derived from one specimen sequenced in a study of response to subunit inactivated influenza vaccine. TCRdb reprocessed the RT-PCR reads with MiXCR, giving one entry per CDR3 protein. The table includes about 530,000 distinct CDR3 sequences, about 11% detected once. The sample here was PBMCs from blood, taken on the day of vaccination. The receptors come from a man over 45 who received an inactivated influenza vaccine.

The chain couples TRBV27 to TRBJ2-7; D call uncertain. The V and J ends lost 3 bases and 2 bases respectively, with 14 bases between them. The germline gives CDR1 MNHEY, CDR2 SMNVEV (reference sequence). The CDR3 loop spans 15 amino acids. The CDR3 reads CASSLSSRGAYEQYF. CDR3 DNA: TGTGCCAGCAGTTTGTCTTCACGTGGGGCCTACGAGCAGTACTTC.

This clonotype turned up a few times. The rearrangement links TRBV7-9 to TRBJ2-2; TRBD1 matches at 9 bases. The junction had 7 bases not matched to a gene; V was cut back by 4 bases and J by 4 bases. Germline V gives CDR1 SEHNR, CDR2 FQNEAQ (reference sequence). This CDR3 spans 16 amino acids. The CDR3 spells CASSSRDRVSTGELFF. In DNA, the CDR3 is TGTGCCAGCAGCTCCCGGGACAGGGTCTCCACCGGGGAGCTGTTTTTT.

Only a few counts were recorded for this clonotype. The chain carries TRBV24-1 and TRBJ2-1; D possibly corresponds to TRBD2 (6 bases). The germline gives CDR1 KGHDR, CDR2 SFDVKD. The CDR3 spans 16 residues. The V end lost 6 bases, the J end lost 5 bases, and 19 bases lay between the germline ends. Written as DNA, the CDR3 is TGTGCCACCAGTCCGGGGGATGGGGGTTTTGACAATGAGCAGTTCTTC. Protein sequence: CATSPGDGGFDNEQFF.

The V call is TRBV20-1, the J call TRBJ2-7; 9 bases are shared with TRBD2. There are 14 residues in the CDR3. Trimming removed 3 bases from V and 6 bases from J; junction bases left unmatched: 9. CDR1 and CDR2 from the germline V gene are DFQATT and SNEGSKA (reference sequence). The CDR3 DNA reads as TGCAGTGCTAGCCTAGCGGGACGGTCGGGCGAGCAGTACTTC. Translated: CSASLAGRSGEQYF.

This clonotype was counted only a few times. The V call is TRBV4-2, the J call TRBJ2-5; 11 nucleotides line up with TRBD2. The V gene's germline CDR1 is LGHNA and CDR2 YNFKEQ. The J segment lost 5 bases and the V segment lost 1 base, leaving 6 bases of the junction unmatched. The CDR3 has 16 amino acids. The DNA of the CDR3 is TGTGCCAGCAGCCAAGTACTAGCGGGGGCCGGTGAGACCCAGTACTTC. Translating gives CASSQVLAGAGETQYF.

The gene calls are TRBV12-3 or TRBV12-4 and TRBJ2-5, with 10 positions matching TRBD1. This CDR3 spans 16 amino acids. J was trimmed by 5 bases and V by 6 bases; bases with no gene match: 12. In DNA, the CDR3 is TGTGCCAGCAGCCTAACCCGACAGGGGGCGGGGGAGACCCAGTACTTC. Residues: CASSLTRQGAGETQYF.

This clonotype has just a few counts. The chain uses TRBV11-2 and TRBJ2-2; 9 bases are shared with TRBD2. The CDR3 consists of 19 residues. Germline V gene data show CDR1 as SGHAT and CDR2 as FQNNGV. Trimming took 5 bases from V and 5 from J; bases not matched to a gene: 18. Written as DNA, the CDR3 is TGTGCCAGCAGCCTGACCCCACTAGGCATAGCGGGAGAGACCGGGGAGCTGTTTTTT. Translating it yields CASSLTPLGIAGETGELFF.

V gene TRBV12-3 or TRBV12-4 combines with J gene TRBJ2-3; tentatively, D is TRBD1 (5 bases). The CDR3 is made up of 18 amino acids. V lost 6 bases and J 1 base, leaving 23 bases between the germline ends. CDR3: CASSRTHRMGKRTDTQYF. Written as DNA, the CDR3 is TGTGCCAGCAGCCGGACACACAGGATGGGGAAACGCACAGATACGCAGTATTTT.

There are a few counts of this clonotype. This sequence joins TRBV3-1 and TRBJ1-5; no clear D. The CDR3 is 14 residues long. CDR1 is LGHDT and CDR2 is YNNKEL in the germline V gene (reference sequence). V lost 3 bases to trimming and J lost 3 bases, with 9 bases between them. The CDR3 loop is CASSQWGTNQPQHF. CDR3 DNA: TGTGCCAGCAGCCAGTGGGGAACCAATCAGCCCCAGCATTTT.

This clonotype appeared a few times. As DNA, the CDR3 is TGTGCCAGCTCCTACATAGGAGGGGGGTCCTACAATGAGCAGTTCTTC. Its translation is CASSYIGGGSYNEQFF. This rearrangement joins TRBV18 to TRBJ2-1; D is tentatively TRBD1 or TRBD2 (6 bases each). Germline V CDR1 and CDR2: KGHSH, LQKENI. The germline V and J ends were trimmed by 6 bases and 1 base, with 16 bases remaining between them. CDR3 length equals 16 residues.

This clonotype was picked up a small number of times. The CDR3 loop is CASSYSRGGFYNEQFF. The CDR3 nucleotides are TGTGCCAGCAGTTACTCTCGGGGGGGTTTCTACAATGAGCAGTTCTTC. The rearrangement links TRBV6-5 to TRBJ2-1, with 8 bases aligning to TRBD2. Germline lookup yields CDR1 MNHEY and CDR2 SVGAGI. The CDR3 has 16 residues. The V gene end was trimmed by 0 bases and the J gene end by 3 bases; junction bases not matched to a gene: 4.

This clonotype was observed a few times. V is TRBV20-1 and J is TRBJ2-4; either TRBD1 or TRBD2 may supply D (6 bases each). Trimming took 5 bases from V and 3 from J, leaving 11 bases between them. The CDR3 sequence is 13 residues long. Germline-derived CDR1 and CDR2 are DFQATT and SNEGSKA (reference sequence). DNA of the CDR3: TGCAGTGCTCTACAGGGAGGCAAAAACATTCAGTACTTC. This codes for CSALQGGKNIQYF.

This clonotype was seen many times. V and J are TRBV14 and TRBJ2-1; 7 bases agree with TRBD2. The V and J ends lost 7 bases and 4 bases, in that order; junction bases with no gene match: 10. Germline V lookup: CDR1 SGHDN, CDR2 FVKESK. There are 15 residues in the CDR3. The CDR3 DNA reads TGTGCCAGCACCGGGAGGCGGGGAGGTTACAATGAGCAGTTCTTC. This encodes CASTGRRGGYNEQFF.

A remark on this clonotype: The junction departs from germline at one end; a sequencing error may be responsible. The rearrangement uses TRBV12-3 or TRBV12-4 and TRBJ2-1, with 8 positions matching TRBD2. The CDR3 length is 15 residues. Here the CDR3 DNA reads TGTGCCAGCAGATTAGCGGGGCCGTCCTACAATGAGCAGTTCTTC. Translation: CASRLAGPSYNEQFF.